What follows describes a single T cell receptor beta chain. Its antigen is unknown. Amplified TCR beta CDR3 regions came from RNA transcripts. A first-round RT-PCR of the TCR CDR3 used the HTBI primer set. TCRdb passed the multiplex PCR reads through MiXCR, listing each CDR3 protein once. The sample contains about 250,000 distinct CDR3 sequences, approximately 16% of which appear only once. These data come from a study of T cells in Graves' hyperthyroidism and ophthalmopathy. Study conclusions and caveats: In the analysis, a 13 V-J model separated ophthalmopathy from stable hyperthyroidism.

CDR1 and CDR2 (germline): MNHEY, SVGEGT. This CDR3 has 16 residues. V shed 6 bases, J shed 0 bases, and the junction held 11 bases outside the gene matches. The chain is built from TRBV6-2 or TRBV6-3 and TRBJ2-7; 7 positions agree with TRBD2. The sample was blood. The origin of this receptor is a woman in her forties or fifties with Graves' hyperthyroidism that later progressed to Graves' ophthalmopathy. CDR3 bases: TGTGCCAGCAGCGGGGGGTGGGGGAGGAGCTCCTACGAGCAGTACTTC. It codes for CASSGGWGRSSYEQYF.